The clone carrying this TCR beta chain is a singleton in its sample. This CDR3 has 14 amino acids. CDR1 is SGHTA, CDR2 FQGTGA, per germline. The ends were cut back, 5 bases at V and 0 bases at J, with 7 bases in the middle. This sample was included in a study of shared clonotypes between healthy human individuals. The table came from immunoSEQ multiplex PCR; TCRdb's copy has only in-frame clones and leaves some out. This table has about 2.5 million clones, 85% to 95% appearing once. The sample was naive CD4+ T cells from PBMCs. Subset here: CD45RA+ positively selected. The rearrangement uses TRBV7-3 and TRBJ2-2; TRBD2 is a possible D gene (6 bases). The sequence was collected from a man between 18 and 29 years old in good health. Some clones in this sample may be carry-over from other donors' samples. For the CDR3, the DNA is TGTGCCAGCAGCGGGGGGTCGAACACCGGGGAGCTGTTTTTT. Translation gives CASSGGSNTGELFF.